One and the same sample provided the 14 T cell receptor beta chains below, sequenced in a study of blood T cells in healthy people across ages. A J-beta primer mix and a sample-barcoded 5' primer were used in a second PCR of about 7 to 12 cycles. TCRdb processed the 5' RACE reads anew with MiXCR; each CDR3 protein has one entry. The top ten hold roughly 23% of the sample, which has 1.5 million to 2 million distinct CDR3 sequences, around 40% seen once. Input material: blood. These receptors were collected from a human donor in good health.

This clonotype was seen a few times. V usage is TRBV7-6 and J usage is TRBJ1-5, with D uncertain. The CDR3 has 14 amino acids. CDR1 is SGHVS and CDR2 is FNYEAQ in the germline V gene. V was clipped by 2 bases and J by 6 bases, with 11 bases between them. The CDR3 sequence is CASSLRAGIQPQHF. DNA for the CDR3: TGTGCCAGCAGCTTAAGGGCGGGAATTCAGCCCCAGCATTTT.

This clonotype was seen ten or more times. J is TRBJ2-7 and V is TRBV6-2 or TRBV6-3, with 9 bases lining up with TRBD1. The V segment lost 6 bases and the J segment 3 bases; nucleotides outside the gene matches: 9. CDR3 length equals 15 residues. Germline assignment: CDR1 MNHEY and CDR2 SVGEGT. Here the CDR3 reads CASSPRDRDNYEQYF. The CDR3 DNA is TGTGCCAGCAGCCCCCGGGACAGGGACAACTACGAGCAGTACTTC.

A remark on this clonotype: One end of the junction is discordant with germline, which a read error may explain. The V and J genes are TRBV4-1 and TRBJ2-1; 7 bases agree with TRBD1. CDR1 MGHRA and CDR2 YSYEKL come from the germline V gene. The CDR3 covers 18 residues. The CDR3 loop is CTSSLSPPGQFTYNEQFF. The CDR3 bases are TGCACCAGCAGCCTTTCCCCCCCGGGACAGTTTACCTACAATGAGCAGTTCTTC.

The table lists this clonotype with a few counts. V and J are TRBV30 and TRBJ1-4; TRBD1 is a possible D gene (5 bases). V lost 2 bases to trimming and J lost 14 bases, with 15 bases between them. The CDR3 runs 12 residues. Germline V lookup: CDR1 GTSNPN, CDR2 SVGIG (reference sequence). This CDR3 is CAWSRDPLGLFF. The CDR3 nucleotides read TGTGCCTGGAGTCGGGACCCGCTTGGGCTGTTTTTT.

This clonotype is a singleton in its sample. The V call is TRBV4-3, the J call TRBJ2-4; 8 bases align to TRBD2. V lost 2 bases, J lost 13 bases, and 10 bases stayed unmatched. CDR3 length: 14 residues. CDR1 and CDR2 (germline): LGHNA, YSLEER. The CDR3 region has the DNA TGCGCCAGCAGCCAAAATCGGGCGGGGGGCCGACAGTACTTC. The encoded protein is CASSQNRAGGRQYF.

To note about this clonotype: Compared with germline, one end of the junction differs, possibly owing to a read error. The chain uses TRBV9 and TRBJ1-6, with D hard to call. This CDR3 is 15 amino acids long. The germline V gene encodes CDR1 SGDLS and CDR2 YYNGEE. CDR3 sequence (DNA): TGTGCTAGCAGCGTAGCTCCAGTAAATAATTCACCCCTCCACTTT. Translating gives CASSVAPVNNSPLHF. Full variable domain (remainder filled in from reference TRBV9 and TRBJ1-6): DSGVTQTPKHLITATGQRVTLRCSPRSGDLSVYWYQQSLDQGLQFLIQYYNGEERAKGNILERFSAQQFPDLHSELNLSSLELGDSALYFCASSVAPVNNSPLHFGNGTRLTVT.

The chain recombines TRBV7-2 with TRBJ2-7; D may be TRBD2 (6 bases). Germline-derived CDR1 and CDR2 are SGHTA and FQGNSA. V lost 4 bases and J lost 6, with 13 bases in between. The CDR3 loop spans 13 amino acids. The CDR3, as DNA: TGTGCCAGCAGCTGGGAGACTAGGAGCGAGCAGTACTTC. Amino acid sequence: CASSWETRSEQYF.

This clonotype was counted between two and nine times. CDR3 protein: CASSFGLALDNEQFF. In DNA, the CDR3 is TGCGCCAGCAGCTTCGGGCTAGCGCTCGACAATGAGCAGTTCTTC. This rearrangement joins TRBV5-1 to TRBJ2-1; D may be TRBD2 (6 bases). V was pared by 2 bases and J by 5 bases, with 14 bases between. The germline V gene encodes CDR1 SGHRS and CDR2 YFSETQ. This CDR3 contains 15 residues.

The chain couples TRBV7-2 to TRBJ1-1; unclear D gene. Trimming pared 5 bases from V and 0 bases from J, leaving 13 bases between. The CDR3 runs 15 residues. Germline V CDR1 and CDR2: SGHTA, FQGNSA. The CDR3: CASSLSGVMNTEAFF. The CDR3 region has the DNA TGTGCCAGCAGCCTAAGCGGGGTCATGAACACTGAAGCTTTCTTT.

This clonotype was found a few times. The V and J genes are TRBV2 and TRBJ2-4; D not certain. With the DNA end fitting TRBJ2-5 better, the J assignment may be wrong. This CDR3 has 13 amino acids. CDR1 is SNHLY and CDR2 is FYNNEI in the germline V gene. The CDR3 DNA follows: TGTGCCAGCAGTGAAAATACGGAAGAGACCCAGTACTTC. Amino acid sequence: CASSENTEETQYF.

V usage is TRBV10-3 and J usage is TRBJ1-2; D uncertain. CDR3 length: 14 amino acids. The V gene lost 0 bases and the J gene lost 8 bases, with 13 bases spanning the gap. Germline V CDR1 and CDR2: ENHRY, SYGVKD. This CDR3 is CAISESFTTRGYTF. DNA of the CDR3: TGTGCCATCAGTGAGTCGTTTACCACCCGGGGCTACACCTTC.

CDR3 region: CAISPPSKPYEQYF. The CDR3 region has the DNA TGTGCCATCAGCCCTCCCTCCAAACCTTACGAGCAGTACTTC. The chain links TRBV10-3 to TRBJ2-7; D unresolved. The CDR3 contains 14 residues. Looked up from germline, CDR1 is ENHRY and CDR2 is SYGVKD. V was pared by 6 bases and J by 4 bases, with 16 bases between.

The chain combines TRBV12-3 or TRBV12-4 with TRBJ2-4; D is unclear. There are 13 residues in the CDR3. V gave up 3 bases and J gave up 7 bases, with 10 bases separating them. Here the CDR3 reads CASSFIGRNIQYF. The CDR3 coding sequence is TGTGCCAGCAGTTTCATCGGCCGGAACATTCAGTACTTC.

This clonotype turned up a few times. The chain couples TRBV6-2 or TRBV6-3 to TRBJ2-1; no definite D call. Looked up from germline, CDR1 is MNHEY and CDR2 is SVGEGT. The CDR3 has 17 amino acids. Between the trimmed V and J ends, which lost 2 bases and 10 bases, there was a span of 24 bases. CDR3 nucleotides: TGTGCCAGCAGTTACCCCTTAGTCCTAGACCCGCCGTCCGAGCAGTTCTTC. This encodes CASSYPLVLDPPSEQFF.